The rows below give T cell receptor beta chains drawn from one sample of a study of blood T cell repertoires in COVID-19. The repertoire was sequenced with immunoSEQ multiplex PCR; TCRdb's copy has only in-frame clones and lacks some. The table lists around 67,000 clones, around 86% of them singletons. Specimen: peripheral blood. These receptors were collected from a man aged 50-60 years with active COVID-19. The CDR3 runs from the conserved cysteine through the conserved F or W. A D gene is named only where the DNA matches it firmly. For some rows the clone size is stated as once, few or many, or as a class when expanded; others skip it.

DNA: TGTGCCTGGAGTGGTATTAGCGGGGTGCGTAACGAGCAGTACTTC
CDR3: CAWSGISGVRNEQYF
D: TRBD2
length: 15
size: -
J: TRBJ2-7
V: TRBV30

DNA: TGTGCCAGCAGTTCCACCTGGACACAAGGTCAGGACACTGAAGCTTTCTTT
CDR3: CASSSTWTQGQDTEAFF
D: -
length: 17
size: -
J: TRBJ1-1
V: TRBV27

DNA: TGTGCCAGCAGCAAACAGAACTATGGCTACACCTTC
CDR3: CASSKQNYGYTF
D: -
length: 12
size: -
J: TRBJ1-2
V: TRBV28

DNA: TGTGCCAGCAGCCCCCAGCGAGCGGGGGGGGTCTATGGCTACACCTTC
CDR3: CASSPQRAGGVYGYTF
D: -
length: 16
size: medium-sized
J: TRBJ1-2
V: TRBV7-2

DNA: TGTGCCAGCAGCTTGGGACAGGCGTATTACAATGAGCAGTTCTTC
CDR3: CASSLGQAYYNEQFF
D: -
length: 15
size: -
J: TRBJ2-1
V: TRBV5-4

DNA: TGTGCCAGCAGCTTAGAGCGGGTCAGCTCCTACAATGAGCAGTTCTTC
CDR3: CASSLERVSSYNEQFF
D: -
length: 16
size: -
J: TRBJ2-1
V: TRBV7-9

DNA: TGTGCCAGCAGCGTCCAGAACAGGGGGAACACTGAAGCTTTCTTT
CDR3: CASSVQNRGNTEAFF
D: TRBD1
length: 15
size: once
J: TRBJ1-1
V: TRBV5-4

DNA: TGTGCCAGCAGTCGAGGCGTGGGACAGGGGATCATCGAGCAGTACTTC
CDR3: CASSRGVGQGIIEQYF
D: TRBD1
length: 16
size: -
J: TRBJ2-7
V: TRBV27

DNA: TGTGCCAGCTCACCACTCGCCCATGGGGCAGGTCAAACCCCCTACGAGCAGTACTTC
CDR3: CASSPLAHGAGQTPYEQYF
D: -
length: 19
size: once
J: TRBJ2-7
V: TRBV18

DNA: TGTGCCAGCAGCTTGGTTGGCAGGGGGCGCGCCGGGAGCAATCAGCCCCAGCATTTT
CDR3: CASSLVGRGRAGSNQPQHF
D: TRBD1
length: 19
size: -
J: TRBJ1-5
V: TRBV5-6

DNA: TGTGCCAGCAGTTACGTGGGAGGCTCCTACAATGAGCAGTTCTTC
CDR3: CASSYVGGSYNEQFF
D: -
length: 15
size: -
J: TRBJ2-1
V: TRBV11-2

DNA: TGTGCCAGCAGTCGGGACAGGGGCTCGAACACCGGGGAGCTGTTTTTT
CDR3: CASSRDRGSNTGELFF
D: TRBD1
length: 16
size: -
J: TRBJ2-2
V: TRBV27

DNA: TGTGCCAGCAGCTTATTCCTTGGCATCGCAAGCTCTGGGGCCAACGTCCTGACTTTC
CDR3: CASSLFLGIASSGANVLTF
D: -
length: 19
size: -
J: TRBJ2-6
V: TRBV7-9

DNA: TGTGCCAGCAAGCCGGGGAAACAGGGGATTGGCACCGGGGAGCTGTTTTTT
CDR3: CASKPGKQGIGTGELFF
D: TRBD1
length: 17
size: -
J: TRBJ2-2
V: TRBV5-4

DNA: TGCGCCAGCAGCCAAGGGGGGACTACCACCTACGAGCAGTACTTC
CDR3: CASSQGGTTTYEQYF
D: TRBD2
length: 15
size: -
J: TRBJ2-7
V: TRBV4-3

DNA: TGTGCCTGGAGTGTGGGGCACCTTTACGAGCAGTACTTC
CDR3: CAWSVGHLYEQYF
D: -
length: 13
size: -
J: TRBJ2-7
V: TRBV30

DNA: TGTGCCAGCAGCGACCCTGATGGGACTAGAGCTTTCGATGAGCAGTTCTTC
CDR3: CASSDPDGTRAFDEQFF
D: TRBD2
length: 17
size: -
J: TRBJ2-1
V: TRBV9

DNA: TGTGCCAGCAGGCCCCGACAGGGTTACACTGAAGCTTTCTTT
CDR3: CASRPRQGYTEAFF
D: TRBD1
length: 14
size: -
J: TRBJ1-1
V: TRBV6-5

DNA: TGTGCCAGCAGTTTATCGAGGGGAGGGCACAATGAGCAGTTCTTC
CDR3: CASSLSRGGHNEQFF
D: TRBD2
length: 15
size: once
J: TRBJ2-1
V: TRBV27

DNA: TGTGCCAGCAGGTCGGTCCTGGTAGCGGGAGGGCCGTATGAGCAGTTCTTC
CDR3: CASRSVLVAGGPYEQFF
D: TRBD2
length: 17
size: -
J: TRBJ2-1
V: TRBV28

DNA: TGTGCCAGCTCACCTCGCACGGAGGGAGCTGAAGCTTTCTTT
CDR3: CASSPRTEGAEAFF
D: -
length: 14
size: -
J: TRBJ1-1
V: TRBV18

DNA: TGTGCCAGCAGCTTGGCGGGAGGCGGCACAGATACGCAGTATTTT
CDR3: CASSLAGGGTDTQYF
D: TRBD2
length: 15
size: -
J: TRBJ2-3
V: TRBV5-4

DNA: TGTGCCAGCCGGAGCGGGTGGGGCACTGAAGCTTTCTTT
CDR3: CASRSGWGTEAFF
D: -
length: 13
size: -
J: TRBJ1-1
V: TRBV12-3/TRBV12-4

DNA: TGTGCCAGCAGCCAAGGTCCGGGGGGCAACAATCAGCCCCAGCATTTT
CDR3: CASSQGPGGNNQPQHF
D: -
length: 16
size: -
J: TRBJ1-5
V: TRBV14

DNA: TGTGCCAGCAACCCTACATCCCAGGGGGCCTATGGCTACACCTTC
CDR3: CASNPTSQGAYGYTF
D: TRBD1
length: 15
size: -
J: TRBJ1-2
V: TRBV7-2

DNA: TGTGCCAGCAGCCAATATAGCCCCGACGGGGAGCTGTTTTTT
CDR3: CASSQYSPDGELFF
D: -
length: 14
size: -
J: TRBJ2-2
V: TRBV16

DNA: TGCAGCGCCGTCCAGGGGGGCAATCAGCCCCAGCATTTT
CDR3: CSAVQGGNQPQHF
D: TRBD1
length: 13
size: -
J: TRBJ1-5
V: TRBV29-1

DNA: TGTGCCAGCAGTGGACCACAGGGGTTCTATGGCTACACCTTC
CDR3: CASSGPQGFYGYTF
D: TRBD1
length: 14
size: -
J: TRBJ1-2
V: TRBV6-2/TRBV6-3

DNA: TGTGCCAGCAGCTTAGGCCTAGGGTCCTCAGCGGGAGGAAATTATAATTCACCCCTCCACTTT
CDR3: CASSLGLGSSAGGNYNSPLHF
D: -
length: 21
size: -
J: TRBJ1-6
V: TRBV13

DNA: TGTGCCTGGAGTTCGGAGGGCGGGCGCGAGCAGTACTTC
CDR3: CAWSSEGGREQYF
D: -
length: 13
size: -
J: TRBJ2-7
V: TRBV30

DNA: TGTGCCAGCAGCGGACAGGGGATGGGTGAGCAGTTCTTC
CDR3: CASSGQGMGEQFF
D: TRBD1
length: 13
size: -
J: TRBJ2-1
V: TRBV2